One sample yielded the 21 T cell receptor beta chains listed below, sequenced in a study of blood T cell repertoires in COVID-19. Profiling relied on immunoSEQ multiplex PCR, and the TCRdb table lists in-frame clones only, not all of them. The table lists about 320,000 clones, approximately 90% of them singletons, with over 9.5% in the top ten. The specimen was PBMCs or T cells enriched from blood (not recorded which). These receptors originate from a young woman who had recovered from COVID-19.

The chain recombines TRBV28 with TRBJ1-2; possible D gene TRBD1, 5 bases. This CDR3 contains 13 residues. Trimming stripped 2 bases from V and 5 bases from J, with 9 bases between. The V gene's germline CDR1 is MDHEN and CDR2 SYDVKM. Here the CDR3 reads CASSLPGPYGYTF. The CDR3 region has the DNA TGTGCCAGCAGTTTACCAGGGCCTTATGGCTACACCTTC.

The chain employs TRBV19 and TRBJ2-1, with 10 nucleotides matching TRBD1. Germline-derived CDR1 and CDR2 are LNHDA and SQIVND (reference sequence). This CDR3 comprises 15 residues. The J segment lost 7 bases and the V segment lost 5 bases, leaving 8 bases of the junction unmatched. The CDR3 loop reads CASSPGQGVGNEQFF. The CDR3 DNA is TGTGCCAGTAGTCCCGGACAGGGGGTGGGGAATGAGCAGTTCTTC. The full variable domain, with the rest looked up from reference TRBV19 and TRBJ2-1, is DGGITQSPKYLFRKEGQNVTLSCEQNLNHDAMYWYRQDPGQGLRLIYYSQIVNDFQKGDIAEGYSVSREKKESFPLTVTSAQKNPTAFYLCASSPGQGVGNEQFFGPGTRLTVL.

This sequence joins TRBV10-3 and TRBJ1-1; 8 nucleotides line up with TRBD1. J lost 3 bases, V lost 5 bases, and 2 bases had no gene match. The CDR3 spans 13 residues. Per the germline V gene, CDR1 is ENHRY and CDR2 is SYGVKD. The CDR3 here is CAISSQGDTEAFF. The CDR3 DNA is TGTGCCATCAGTTCACAGGGGGACACTGAAGCTTTCTTT.

The rearrangement uses TRBV5-1 and TRBJ2-6; D might be TRBD1 (5 bases). V lost 4 bases to trimming and J lost 1 base, with 9 bases between them. Per the germline V gene, CDR1 is SGHRS and CDR2 is YFSETQ. The CDR3 runs to 15 residues. CDR3 sequence: CASSQTASGANVLTF. For the CDR3, the DNA is TGCGCCAGCAGCCAGACAGCTTCTGGGGCCAACGTCCTGACTTTC.

The chain uses TRBV2 and TRBJ1-2, with TRBD1 matching over 10 bases. From germline, CDR1 is SNHLY and CDR2 FYNNEI. The CDR3 contains 16 residues. V was clipped by 7 bases and J by 2 bases; unmatched bases: 10. The CDR3 DNA sequence: TGTGCCAGCATTCCCAAACCGGGACAGGGGAACTATGGCTACACCTTC. This codes for CASIPKPGQGNYGYTF. Full variable domain (rest looked up from reference TRBV2 and TRBJ1-2): EPEVTQTPSHQVTQMGQEVILRCVPISNHLYFYWYRQILGQKVEFLVSFYNNEISEKSEIFDDQFSVERPDGSNFTLKIRSTKLEDSAMYFCASIPKPGQGNYGYTFGSGTRLTVV.

This clone was detected only once. The rearrangement joins TRBV19 to TRBJ1-5; D not resolved. The germline gives CDR1 LNHDA, CDR2 SQIVND (reference sequence). Trimming took 7 bases from V and 4 from J, leaving 17 bases between them. This CDR3 has 15 residues. CDR3 residues: CASTLGGGLNQPQHF. CDR3 in DNA: TGTGCCAGTACCCTAGGAGGTGGGCTAAATCAGCCCCAGCATTTT.

V and J are TRBV18 and TRBJ2-5; TRBD1 agrees at 8 bases. Looked up from germline, CDR1 is KGHSH and CDR2 is LQKENI. The CDR3 has 14 amino acids. V lost 3 bases to trimming and J lost 5 bases; unmatched junction nucleotides: 5. The CDR3 loop reads CASSPVTGEETQYF. The CDR3 DNA reads TGTGCCAGCTCACCGGTGACAGGGGAGGAGACCCAGTACTTC.

The chain combines TRBV28 with TRBJ2-1, with TRBD2 matching 12 bases. From germline, CDR1 is MDHEN and CDR2 SYDVKM. The CDR3 has 15 amino acids. V was pared by 4 bases and J by 7 bases, with 5 bases of the junction left unmatched. DNA for the CDR3: TGTGCCAGCAGTTCTAGCGGGGGGGCTGCTAATGAGCAGTTCTTC. Translated: CASSSSGGAANEQFF.

V usage is TRBV30 and J usage is TRBJ2-5; D remains unclear. Deletions cut 2 bases from V and 2 bases from J, with 15 bases between. CDR1 is GTSNPN and CDR2 is SVGIG in the germline V gene (reference sequence). The CDR3 length is 15 residues. CDR3 sequence reads: CAWSRKSDTQETQYF. In DNA, the CDR3 is TGTGCCTGGAGTCGGAAGTCAGACACACAAGAGACCCAGTACTTC.

The chain carries TRBV19 and TRBJ1-2; D not certain. V lost 1 base and J 3 bases, leaving 9 bases between the germline ends. Germline values: CDR1 LNHDA, CDR2 SQIVND (reference sequence). The CDR3 runs 14 residues. CDR3 sequence reads: CASSIAPGYYGYTF. CDR3 nucleotides: TGTGCCAGTAGTATAGCCCCGGGATACTATGGCTACACCTTC.

The chain uses TRBV10-2 and TRBJ1-1; D not resolved. Germline loops: CDR1 WSHSY, CDR2 SAAADI. There are 13 residues in the CDR3. Trimming removed 5 bases at V and 0 bases at J, with 7 bases between. Here the CDR3 reads CASSKSVNTEAFF. DNA of the CDR3: TGCGCCAGCAGTAAATCAGTGAACACTGAAGCTTTCTTT.

CDR3 amino acids: CASSTGGSTDTQYF. DNA of the CDR3: TGTGCCAGCAGTACAGGGGGTAGCACAGATACGCAGTATTTT. The gene calls are TRBV2 and TRBJ2-3, with 8 bases that match TRBD1. This CDR3 comprises 14 residues. Germline trimming cut 5 bases from V and 0 bases from J; bases unmatched to any gene: 1. Germline V lookup: CDR1 SNHLY, CDR2 FYNNEI.

The chain has TRBV19 and TRBJ1-2; TRBD1 matches 9 bases. Germline CDR1 LNHDA, CDR2 SQIVND (reference sequence). The CDR3 totals 15 residues. The ends lost 1 base at V and 5 bases at J; junction bases unmatched: 5. This CDR3 reads CASSIVTGGAYGYTF. The CDR3, as DNA: TGTGCCAGTAGTATAGTCACAGGGGGCGCGTATGGCTACACCTTC.

The sample holds many counts of this clone. The J gene is TRBJ2-4, the V gene TRBV7-3; possible D gene TRBD2, 6 bases. Looked up from germline, CDR1 is SGHTA and CDR2 is FQGTGA. Trimming pared 2 bases from V and 6 bases from J, leaving 8 bases between. CDR3 length: 13 amino acids. The CDR3 DNA follows: TGTGCCAGCAGCTTACAGGAGGGAAACATTCAGTACTTC. It codes for CASSLQEGNIQYF.

The CDR3 region is CASSTTGIRLFF. CDR3 DNA sequence: TGTGCCAGCAGTACAACAGGGATAAGGCTGTTTTTT. The V call is TRBV27, the J call TRBJ2-2; tentatively, D is TRBD1 (6 bases). Trimming cost V 5 bases and J 13 bases, with 14 bases left between them. Germline CDR1 is MNHEY and CDR2 is SMNVEV (reference sequence). This CDR3 is built from 12 residues.

V gene TRBV7-8 combines with J gene TRBJ2-2; tentative D call: TRBD2 (6 bases). The germline gives CDR1 SGHVS, CDR2 FQNEAQ. The CDR3 consists of 14 residues. V lost 5 bases to trimming and J lost 0 bases, with 7 bases between them. The CDR3 region is CASSGTPNTGELFF. The CDR3 coding sequence is TGTGCCAGCAGCGGGACTCCGAACACCGGGGAGCTGTTTTTT.

This rearrangement joins TRBV28 to TRBJ1-1; 8 positions match TRBD1. V lost 4 bases, J lost 3 bases, and 7 bases stayed unmatched. CDR3 length: 15 residues. Germline V gene lookup returns CDR1 MDHEN and CDR2 SYDVKM. The CDR3 loop reads CASSSPGGKDTEAFF. The CDR3 region has the DNA TGTGCCAGCAGTTCACCAGGGGGCAAGGACACTGAAGCTTTCTTT.

The V and J genes are TRBV7-9 and TRBJ1-4; D may be TRBD1 (6 bases). This CDR3 region has 12 residues. V gave up 8 bases and J gave up 8 bases, with 12 bases separating them. CDR1 is SEHNR, CDR2 FQNEAQ, per germline (reference sequence). The CDR3 nucleotides read TGTGCCAGCGTTCAGGACAGAGAAAAACTGTTTTTT. It yields the protein CASVQDREKLFF. The whole variable domain, filled in from reference TRBV7-9 and TRBJ1-4, reads DTGVSQNPRHKITKRGQNVTFRCDPISEHNRLYWYRQTLGQGPEFLTYFQNEAQLEKSRLLSDRFSAERPKGSFSTLEIQRTEQGDSAMYLCASVQDREKLFFGSGTQLSVL.

CDR3 coding DNA: TGCGCCAGCAGCCTCACGATGGGCACAGGGAGCTATGGCTACACCTTC. Translated: CASSLTMGTGSYGYTF. V and J are TRBV4-1 and TRBJ1-2; weak D call: TRBD1 (6 bases). The CDR3 has 16 amino acids. In germline, CDR1 is MGHRA, CDR2 YSYEKL. V lost 4 bases to trimming and J lost 4 bases, with 19 bases between them.

This rearrangement joins TRBV25-1 to TRBJ2-1, with no clear D. Germline CDR1 and CDR2: MGHDK and SYGVNS. The CDR3 length is 15 residues. V shed 3 bases and J shed 0 bases, with 9 bases lying between them. CDR3 region: CASSDIRSSYNEQFF. Here the CDR3 DNA reads TGTGCCAGCAGTGATATTCGGAGCTCCTACAATGAGCAGTTCTTC.

In the case of this clone: This same CDR3 is encoded by further DNA sequences in the sample. This chain uses TRBV30 with TRBJ1-1; D is possibly TRBD1 (6 bases). In germline, CDR1 is GTSNPN, CDR2 SVGIG (reference sequence). CDR3 length: 14 amino acids. Trimming pared 3 bases from V and 2 bases from J, leaving 13 bases between. The CDR3: CAWRLGGANTEAFF. DNA for the CDR3: TGTGCCTGGAGGTTAGGGGGGGCCAACACTGAAGCTTTCTTT.